The clone carrying this T cell receptor beta chain has just a few counts. This sample was included in a study of beta chain features in type 1 diabetes. Study-wide context: All samples together contributed approximately 100 million sorted cells for examination.

The investigators reverse transcribed all of the isolated RNA, so they sequenced expressed TCRB transcripts. Libraries were prepared by immunoSEQ multiplex PCR; TCRdb keeps only in-frame clonotypes and omits some of them. Here the sample spans a few hundred thousand clones, about a tenth being singletons. Germline lookup yields CDR1 SGHTA and CDR2 FQGNSA. This CDR3 has 15 amino acids. Trimming cost V 4 bases and J 12 bases, with 22 bases left between them. The genes are TRBV7-2 and TRBJ2-1; D might be TRBD2 (6 bases). The sequencing sample was made of central memory CD4+ T cells from blood. The sequence derives from a man aged 18 to 29 in good health. CDR3 DNA: TGTGCCAGCAGCTCGATCCGGGACTCACCGATGAGGCAGTTCTTC. Translating it yields CASSSIRDSPMRQFF.